This TCR beta chain was observed in a study of blood T cell repertoires in COVID-19. On the study more broadly: The cDNA or gDNA used as material had been derived from T cells, B-cell-depleted T cells, or PBMCs.

V was cut by 6 bases and J by 2 bases, with 11 bases left in between. The CDR3 is 13 residues long. Germline V lookup: CDR1 MNHEY, CDR2 SMNVEV (reference sequence). Original processing notes: Nucleated cell counts were estimated from reference gene primer amplification. Assay: immunoSEQ multiplex PCR; the TCRdb copy retains only in-frame clones and omits some. The DNA gave D and trimming, while V, J and clone size come from that table. The sample yields 85,000 to 100,000 clones, more than 70% seen once. The TCR sequence derives from a woman in her sixties or seventies in a cohort sampled during active or convalescent COVID-19. The V gene is TRBV27, the J gene TRBJ2-7; TRBD1 might be the D (6 bases). Sequencing was carried out using peripheral blood. The DNA for the CDR3 is TGTGCCAGCAGCCTTCCAGGGGCCTACGAGCAGTACTTC. Protein product: CASSLPGAYEQYF.